A single sample is the source of the 14 T cell receptor beta chains below, sequenced in a study of blood T cell repertoires in COVID-19. Profiling relied on immunoSEQ multiplex PCR, and the TCRdb table lists in-frame clones only, not all of them. This repertoire shows 53,000 or so clones, approximately 86% found once; its top ten account for approximately 12%. The sequenced sample consisted of peripheral blood. The origin of the receptors is a man in his 70s with active COVID-19.

This chain connects TRBV7-2 to TRBJ2-5, with 8 bases fitting TRBD2. The germline V gene has CDR1 SGHTA and CDR2 FQGNSA. V gave up 5 bases and J gave up 2 bases; unmatched junction bases: 4. This CDR3 is built from 14 residues. CDR3 coding DNA: TGTGCCAGCAGCCCTCGACTAGCGCAAGAGACCCAGTACTTC. This gives the protein CASSPRLAQETQYF.

CDR3 residues: CASSPNTYEQYF. In DNA, the CDR3 is TGTGCCAGCAGCCCGAACACCTACGAGCAGTACTTC. The V call is TRBV7-2, the J call TRBJ2-7; no clear D gene. The germline V gene encodes CDR1 SGHTA and CDR2 FQGNSA. The ends were cut back, 5 bases at V and 2 bases at J, with 7 bases in the middle. The CDR3 runs to 12 residues.

This rearrangement joins TRBV7-2 to TRBJ2-3; 7 bases match TRBD1. The CDR3 extends over 14 amino acids. Germline V gene data show CDR1 as SGHTA and CDR2 as FQGNSA. V shed 6 bases, J shed 4 bases, and the junction held 7 bases outside the gene matches. The DNA for the CDR3 is TGTGCCAGCAGGCGACAGGGAACAGCAGATACGCAGTATTTT. It specifies CASRRQGTADTQYF.

The table lists this clone with a count of one. The chain employs TRBV15 and TRBJ2-5; TRBD2 matches 15 bases. Per germline, CDR1 LNHNV and CDR2 YYDKDF (reference sequence). Losses at the gene ends were 5 bases for V and 4 bases for J; bases not matched to a gene: 2. This CDR3 is 15 amino acids long. CDR3 DNA: TGTGCCACCAGCGGACTAGCGGGGGGGCCAGAGACCCAGTACTTC. This translates into CATSGLAGGPETQYF. Looking up the rest from reference TRBV15 and TRBJ2-5 gives the full variable domain: DAMVIQNPRYQVTQFGKPVTLSCSQTLNHNVMYWYQQKSSQAPKLLFHYYDKDFNNEADTPDNFQSRRPNTSFCFLDIRSPGLGDTAMYLCATSGLAGGPETQYFGPGTRLLVL.

This chain uses TRBV18 with TRBJ2-2, with 10 positions matching TRBD2. With V trimmed by 2 bases and J by 7 bases, 10 bases remained unmatched. The CDR3 is 17 amino acids. Looked up from germline, CDR1 is KGHSH and CDR2 is LQKENI. CDR3 loop: CASSPFQRGGPGGELFF. In DNA, the CDR3 is TGTGCCAGCTCACCATTCCAGCGGGGGGGACCAGGCGGGGAGCTGTTTTTT.

The chain is built from TRBV5-6 and TRBJ2-3; 8 positions agree with TRBD1. There are 13 residues in the CDR3. V lost 7 bases, J lost 5 bases, and 6 bases stayed unmatched. From germline, CDR1 is SGHDT and CDR2 YYEEEE. The CDR3 coding sequence is TGTGCCAGCGGGCGGGACAGGATAGATACGCAGTATTTT. Translated, it gives CASGRDRIDTQYF.

This chain joins TRBV4-3 and TRBJ2-7; weak D call: TRBD2 (6 bases). Germline CDR1 and CDR2: LGHNA and YSLEER. V was pared by 1 base and J by 5 bases, with 12 bases between. The CDR3 extends over 14 amino acids. CDR3 region: CASSQGRGEDEQYF. DNA of the CDR3: TGCGCCAGCAGCCAAGGGCGGGGTGAGGACGAGCAGTACTTC.

The rearrangement uses TRBV4-2 and TRBJ1-5; D is perhaps TRBD1 (5 bases). CDR3 size: 15 residues. Germline CDR1 LGHNA, CDR2 YNFKEQ. V gave up 0 bases and J gave up 6 bases, with 12 bases separating them. The CDR3 loop reads CASSQDRGDGQPQHF. The CDR3 DNA reads TGTGCCAGCAGCCAAGATCGGGGGGATGGTCAGCCCCAGCATTTT.

V is TRBV7-3 and J is TRBJ1-2, with TRBD1 identical over 7 bases. Germline CDR1 is SGHTA and CDR2 is FQGTGA. The ends lost 0 bases at V and 5 bases at J; junction bases unmatched: 3. CDR3 size: 14 residues. DNA of the CDR3: TGTGCCAGCAGCTTAACGACAGGGAGATATGGCTACACCTTC. It encodes CASSLTTGRYGYTF.

This clone has just one count. The CDR3 nucleotides read TGTGCCAGCTCACCCGGGAGGGTCTCTGGAAACACCATATATTTT. It specifies CASSPGRVSGNTIYF. The gene calls are TRBV18 and TRBJ1-3; D ambiguous. V shed 3 bases and J shed 0 bases, with 9 bases lying between them. The germline CDR1 and CDR2 sequences are KGHSH and LQKENI. CDR3 length: 15 amino acids. Variable domain in full (rest from reference TRBV18 and TRBJ1-3): NAGVMQNPRHLVRRRGQEARLRCSPMKGHSHVYWYRQLPEEGLKFMVYLQKENIIDESGMPKERFSAEFPKEGPSILRIQQVVRGDSAAYFCASSPGRVSGNTIYFGEGSWLTVV.

V usage is TRBV7-2 and J usage is TRBJ2-1; D might be TRBD1 (6 bases). This CDR3 contains 15 residues. Germline lookup yields CDR1 SGHTA and CDR2 FQGNSA. V lost 0 bases and J 6 bases, leaving 12 bases between the germline ends. CDR3 nucleotide sequence: TGTGCCAGCAGCTTAGCGCCAACAGGGCGCAATGAGCAGTTCTTC. As protein: CASSLAPTGRNEQFF. Full variable domain (missing parts from reference TRBV7-2 and TRBJ2-1): GAGVSQSPSNKVTEKGKDVELRCDPISGHTALYWYRQSLGQGLEFLIYFQGNSAPDKSGLPSDRFSAERTGGSVSTLTIQRTQQEDSAVYLCASSLAPTGRNEQFFGPGTRLTVL.

V is TRBV5-1 and J is TRBJ2-5; TRBD2 aligns across 7 bases. The CDR3 runs to 18 residues. CDR1 and CDR2 from the germline V gene are SGHRS and YFSETQ. The J segment lost 2 bases and the V segment lost 4 bases, leaving 17 bases of the junction unmatched. The CDR3 reads CASSLAYLGGGQQETQYF. CDR3 DNA: TGCGCCAGCAGCCTAGCATACTTAGGCGGGGGTCAACAAGAGACCCAGTACTTC.

The chain is built from TRBV29-1 and TRBJ1-2, with TRBD1 as a possible D gene (6 bases). Trimming pared 6 bases from V and 4 bases from J, leaving 18 bases between. Germline V lookup: CDR1 SQVTM, CDR2 ANQGSEA. The CDR3 runs to 14 residues. Here the CDR3 DNA reads TGCAGCGTGGTGGTGGGGGCCCATGGCTATGGCTACACCTTC. Translation gives CSVVVGAHGYGYTF.

The rearrangement joins TRBV14 to TRBJ1-2, with 7 bases identical to TRBD1. This CDR3 is 14 amino acids long. Germline lookup yields CDR1 SGHDN and CDR2 FVKESK. V trimming: 1 base; J trimming: 8 bases; junction bases outside the gene matches: 7. CDR3 coding DNA: TGTGCCAGCAGCCAAGTTGGGACAGCGTCGGGCTACACCTTC. Its protein is CASSQVGTASGYTF. Full variable domain (outside the CDR3, taken from reference TRBV14 and TRBJ1-2): EAGVTQFPSHSVIEKGQTVTLRCDPISGHDNLYWYRRVMGKEIKFLLHFVKESKQDESGMPNNRFLAERTGGTYSTLKVQPAELEDSGVYFCASSQVGTASGYTFGSGTRLTVV.